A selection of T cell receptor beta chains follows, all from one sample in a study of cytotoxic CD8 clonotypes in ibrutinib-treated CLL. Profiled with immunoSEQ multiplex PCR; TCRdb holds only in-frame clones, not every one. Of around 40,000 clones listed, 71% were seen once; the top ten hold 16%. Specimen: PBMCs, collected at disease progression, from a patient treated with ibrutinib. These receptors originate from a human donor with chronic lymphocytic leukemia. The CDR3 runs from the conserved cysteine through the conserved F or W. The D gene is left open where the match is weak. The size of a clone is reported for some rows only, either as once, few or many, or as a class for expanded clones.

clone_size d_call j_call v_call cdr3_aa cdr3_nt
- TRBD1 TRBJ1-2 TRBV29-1 CSAGQGYGYTF TGCAGCGCCGGACAGGGATATGGCTACACCTTC
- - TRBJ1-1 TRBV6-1 CASSSHRNTEAFF TGTGCCAGCAGTTCCCACAGGAACACTGAAGCTTTCTTT
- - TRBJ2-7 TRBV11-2 CASSLGWQNFSSYEQYF TGTGCCAGCAGCTTAGGATGGCAGAACTTCAGCTCCTACGAGCAGTACTTC
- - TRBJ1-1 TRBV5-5 CASSLKDLGYWRTEAFF TGTGCCAGCAGCTTGAAAGACCTAGGGTACTGGCGCACTGAAGCTTTCTTT
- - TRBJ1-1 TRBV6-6 CASSSSYSNTEAFF TGTGCCAGCAGTTCATCTTATTCCAACACTGAAGCTTTCTTT
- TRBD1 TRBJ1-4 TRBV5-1 CASSSTGTANEKLFF TGCGCCAGCAGCTCCACCGGGACAGCTAATGAAAAACTGTTTTTT
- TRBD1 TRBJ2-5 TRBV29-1 CSVKQGIETQYF TGCAGCGTCAAACAGGGGATCGAGACCCAGTACTTC
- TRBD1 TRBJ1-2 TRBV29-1 CSVETGGRYGYTF TGCAGCGTTGAAACAGGGGGCAGATATGGCTACACCTTC
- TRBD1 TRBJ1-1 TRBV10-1 CASSKQGGTEAFF TGCGCCAGCAGTAAACAGGGGGGGACTGAAGCTTTCTTT
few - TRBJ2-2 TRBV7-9 CASSFLRGTGELFF TGTGCCAGCAGCTTCCTCAGGGGCACCGGGGAGCTGTTTTTT
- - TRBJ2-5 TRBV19 CASSIRRGGASEVTQYF TGTGCCAGTAGTATAAGGAGGGGGGGCGCGTCGGAGGTGACCCAGTACTTC
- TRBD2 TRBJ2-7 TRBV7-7 CASSPLAGGTYEQYF TGTGCCAGCAGCCCACTAGCGGGGGGGACCTACGAGCAGTACTTC
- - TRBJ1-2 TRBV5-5 CASSLVPGSKGYTF TGTGCCAGCAGCTTGGTCCCGGGATCCAAGGGCTACACCTTC
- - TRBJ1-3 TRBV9 CASSVEGFSGNTIYF TGTGCCAGCAGCGTAGAGGGCTTCTCTGGAAACACCATATATTTT
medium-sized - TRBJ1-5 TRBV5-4 CASSLGDQPQHF TGTGCCAGCAGCTTAGGGGATCAGCCCCAGCATTTT
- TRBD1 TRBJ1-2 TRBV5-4 CASSPRTGGNYGYTF TGTGCCAGCAGCCCCAGGACAGGGGGTAACTATGGCTACACCTTC
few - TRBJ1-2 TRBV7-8 CASSLSLYGYTF TGTGCCAGCAGCTTAAGCCTCTATGGCTACACCTTC
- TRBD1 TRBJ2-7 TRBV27 CASSRAAGTVREQYF TGTGCCAGCAGCCGAGCCGCAGGGACAGTGCGCGAGCAGTACTTC
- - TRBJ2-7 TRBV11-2 CASSSPRGQKVYEQYF TGTGCCAGCAGCTCCCCCCGGGGACAAAAGGTCTACGAGCAGTACTTC
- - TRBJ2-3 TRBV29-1 CSVEGGTSTDTQYF TGCAGCGTTGAAGGCGGGACTAGCACAGATACGCAGTATTTT
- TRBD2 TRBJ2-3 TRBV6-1 CASSEGLSAGHTDTQYF TGTGCCAGCAGTGAGGGATTATCAGCGGGGCACACAGATACGCAGTATTTT
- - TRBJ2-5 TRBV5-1 CASSSNLGASVQETQYF TGCGCCAGCAGCTCAAACCTGGGGGCTAGCGTACAAGAGACCCAGTACTTC
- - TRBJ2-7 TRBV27 CASSPGQWRGEQYF TGTGCCAGCAGCCCGGGACAGTGGAGGGGCGAGCAGTACTTC
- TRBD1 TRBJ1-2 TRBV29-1 CSTGTDTNYGYTF TGCAGCACCGGGACAGACACTAACTATGGCTACACCTTC
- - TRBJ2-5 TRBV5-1 CASSVGGLNRKETQYF TGCGCCAGCAGCGTGGGGGGACTGAATCGAAAAGAGACCCAGTACTTC
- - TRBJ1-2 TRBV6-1 CASSDFLRSGYTF TGTGCCAGCAGTGACTTCCTTCGCAGTGGCTACACCTTC
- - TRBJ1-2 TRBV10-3 CAISGSGDERSYTF TGTGCCATCAGTGGGAGTGGGGACGAAAGGAGCTACACCTTC
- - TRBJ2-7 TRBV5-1 CASSRGGGPENEQYF TGCGCCAGCAGTCGAGGTGGGGGGCCGGAGAACGAGCAGTACTTC
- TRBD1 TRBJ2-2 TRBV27 CASSFGDRITGELFF TGTGCCAGCAGTTTTGGGGACAGGATTACCGGGGAGCTGTTTTTT
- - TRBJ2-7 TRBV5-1 CASSLTETVEQYF TGCGCCAGCAGCTTGACTGAGACAGTCGAGCAGTACTTC
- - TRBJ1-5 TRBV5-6 CASSLRLNQPQHF TGTGCCAGCAGCTTAAGACTTAATCAGCCCCAGCATTTT
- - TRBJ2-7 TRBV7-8 CASSISGTGVAYF TGTGCCAGCAGCATCTCCGGGACCGGGGTTGCGTACTTC
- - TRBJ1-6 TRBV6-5 CASSFQTLSPLHF TGTGCCAGCAGTTTCCAGACTCTATCACCCCTCCACTTT
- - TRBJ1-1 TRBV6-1 CASRSGTSTEAFF TGTGCCAGCAGATCCGGGACGAGCACTGAAGCTTTCTTT
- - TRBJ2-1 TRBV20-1 CSAREGPALFF TGCAGTGCTAGAGAGGGCCCAGCACTGTTCTTC
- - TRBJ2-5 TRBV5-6 CASSFRDRSGTQYF TGTGCCAGCAGCTTCCGAGACCGCTCGGGGACCCAGTACTTC
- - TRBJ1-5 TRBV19 CASSKQGPNQPQHF TGTGCCAGTAGTAAACAGGGACCAAATCAGCCCCAGCATTTT
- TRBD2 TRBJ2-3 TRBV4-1 CASSLNGGLAATDTQYF TGCGCCAGCAGCCTAAACGGAGGACTAGCGGCCACAGATACGCAGTATTTT
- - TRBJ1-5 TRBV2 CASSGDQPQHF TGTGCCAGCAGTGGGGATCAGCCCCAGCATTTT
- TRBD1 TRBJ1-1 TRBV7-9 CASSPRDRRVTEAFF TGTGCCAGCAGCCCTAGGGACAGGAGAGTCACTGAAGCTTTCTTT
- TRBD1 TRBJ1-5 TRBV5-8 CASSFGTAWGNQPQHF TGTGCCAGCAGCTTCGGGACAGCCTGGGGCAATCAGCCCCAGCATTTT
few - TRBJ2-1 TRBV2 CASSTRGGGEQFF TGTGCCAGCAGTACCCGGGGCGGTGGTGAGCAGTTCTTC
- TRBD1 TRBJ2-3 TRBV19 CASSSPGDRSTDTQYF TGTGCCAGTAGTTCCCCGGGGGACAGGTCCACAGATACGCAGTATTTT